The present T cell receptor beta chain was sequenced within a study of identifying expanded T cells in peripheral blood. The method was immunoSEQ multiplex PCR; TCRdb's version includes in-frame clones alone and lacks a portion of them. The sample includes over 85,000 clones, more than 70% seen only once; the top ten take roughly 14%. General study results and limits: Roughly two-week clone count variance significantly increased as total template count grew. Differentially abundant clones: around 1.2 between replicates, around 16 at 2 to 3 weeks, 18 to 20 at four.

The junction had 10 bases not matched to a gene; V was cut back by 5 bases and J by 4 bases. Germline assignment: CDR1 SGHTA and CDR2 FQGNSA. The length of the CDR3 is 17 residues. Concerning this clone: Its antigen is still unknown.

No infections or other immune events were documented during collection. The clonotype originates from a person between 18 and 75 years old in good health. This rearrangement joins TRBV7-2 to TRBJ2-2, with TRBD2 matching 10 bases. Sequenced material: blood. CDR3 amino acids: CASSPSRLAGATGELFF. CDR3 nucleotide sequence: TGTGCCAGCAGCCCATCGAGGCTAGCGGGGGCCACCGGGGAGCTGTTTTTT.